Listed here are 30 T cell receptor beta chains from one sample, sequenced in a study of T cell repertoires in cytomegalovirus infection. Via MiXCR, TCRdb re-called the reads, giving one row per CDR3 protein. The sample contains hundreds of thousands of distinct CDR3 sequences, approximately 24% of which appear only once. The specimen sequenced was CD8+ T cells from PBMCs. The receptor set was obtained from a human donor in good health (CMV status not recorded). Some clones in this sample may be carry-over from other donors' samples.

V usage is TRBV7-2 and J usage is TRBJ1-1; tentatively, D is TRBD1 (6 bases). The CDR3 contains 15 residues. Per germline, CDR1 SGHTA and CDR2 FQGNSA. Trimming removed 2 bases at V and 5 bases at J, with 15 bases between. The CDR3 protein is CASSLFSGARTEAFF. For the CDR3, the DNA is TGTGCCAGCAGCTTATTTTCAGGGGCGAGAACTGAAGCTTTCTTT.

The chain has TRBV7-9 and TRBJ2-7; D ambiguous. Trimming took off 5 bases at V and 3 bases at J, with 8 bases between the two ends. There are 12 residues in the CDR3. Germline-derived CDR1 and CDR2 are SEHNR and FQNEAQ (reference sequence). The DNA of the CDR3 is TGTGCCAGCAGCCCCAACATCTACGAGCAGTACTTC. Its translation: CASSPNIYEQYF.

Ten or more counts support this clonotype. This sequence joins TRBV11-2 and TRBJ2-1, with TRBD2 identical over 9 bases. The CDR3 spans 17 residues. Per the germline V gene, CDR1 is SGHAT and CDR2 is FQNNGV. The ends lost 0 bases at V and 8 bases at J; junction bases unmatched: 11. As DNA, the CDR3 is TGTGCCAGCAGCTTAGATCTAAGACTAGCGGTCCTGGATGAGCAGTTCTTC. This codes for CASSLDLRLAVLDEQFF.

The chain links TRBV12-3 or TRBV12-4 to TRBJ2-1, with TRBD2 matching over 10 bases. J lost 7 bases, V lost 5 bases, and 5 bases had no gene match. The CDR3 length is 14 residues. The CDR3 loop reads CASSERGGGNEQFF. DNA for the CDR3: TGTGCCAGCAGTGAGCGGGGGGGAGGGAATGAGCAGTTCTTC.

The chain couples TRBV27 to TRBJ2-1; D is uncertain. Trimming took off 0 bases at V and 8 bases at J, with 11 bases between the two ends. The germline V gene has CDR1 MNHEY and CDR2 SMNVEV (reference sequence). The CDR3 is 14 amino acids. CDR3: CASSLSDLGDEQFF. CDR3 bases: TGTGCCAGCAGTTTATCGGACCTCGGTGATGAGCAGTTCTTC.

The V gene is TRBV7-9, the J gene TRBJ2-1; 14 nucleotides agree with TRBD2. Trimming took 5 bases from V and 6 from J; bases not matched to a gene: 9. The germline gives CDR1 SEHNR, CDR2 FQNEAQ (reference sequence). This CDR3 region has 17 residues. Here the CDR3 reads CASSPLGTSGGPNEQFF. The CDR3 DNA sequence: TGTGCCAGCAGCCCACTCGGGACTAGCGGGGGACCCAATGAGCAGTTCTTC.

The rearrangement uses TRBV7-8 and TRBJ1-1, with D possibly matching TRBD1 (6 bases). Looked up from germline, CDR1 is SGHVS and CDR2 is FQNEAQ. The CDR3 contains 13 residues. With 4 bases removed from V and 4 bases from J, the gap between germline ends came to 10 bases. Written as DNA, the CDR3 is TGTGCCAGCAGCTCAGGGGATCTCACTGAAGCTTTCTTT. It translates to CASSSGDLTEAFF.

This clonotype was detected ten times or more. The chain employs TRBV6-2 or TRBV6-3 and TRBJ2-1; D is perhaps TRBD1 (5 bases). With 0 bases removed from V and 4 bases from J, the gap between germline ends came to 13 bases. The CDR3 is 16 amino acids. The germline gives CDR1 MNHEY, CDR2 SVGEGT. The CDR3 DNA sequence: TGTGCCAGCAGTTACTCAAACAGGCTTGATTACAATGAGCAGTTCTTC. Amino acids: CASSYSNRLDYNEQFF.

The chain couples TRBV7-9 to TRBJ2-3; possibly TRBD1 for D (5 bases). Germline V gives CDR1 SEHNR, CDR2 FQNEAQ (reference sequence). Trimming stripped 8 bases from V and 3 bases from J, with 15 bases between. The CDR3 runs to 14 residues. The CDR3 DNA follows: TGTGCCAGCCTCATGCCAGGGCTAACAGATACGCAGTATTTT. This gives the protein CASLMPGLTDTQYF. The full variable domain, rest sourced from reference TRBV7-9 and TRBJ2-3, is DTGVSQNPRHKITKRGQNVTFRCDPISEHNRLYWYRQTLGQGPEFLTYFQNEAQLEKSRLLSDRFSAERPKGSFSTLEIQRTEQGDSAMYLCASLMPGLTDTQYFGPGTRLTVL.

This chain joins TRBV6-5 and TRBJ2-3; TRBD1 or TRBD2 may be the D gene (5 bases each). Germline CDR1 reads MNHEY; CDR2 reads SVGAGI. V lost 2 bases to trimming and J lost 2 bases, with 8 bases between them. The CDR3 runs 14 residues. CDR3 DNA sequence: TGTGCCAGCAGTTACAAAGGGACCACAGATACGCAGTATTTT. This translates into CASSYKGTTDTQYF.

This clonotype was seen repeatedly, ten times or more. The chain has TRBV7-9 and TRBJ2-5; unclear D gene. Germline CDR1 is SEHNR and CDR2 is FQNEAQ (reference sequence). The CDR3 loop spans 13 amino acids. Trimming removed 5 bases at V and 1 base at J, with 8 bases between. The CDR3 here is CASSEIFQETQYF. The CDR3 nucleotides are TGTGCCAGCAGCGAGATATTCCAAGAGACCCAGTACTTC.

The CDR3 spells CSVEGQKYEQYF. The CDR3 nucleotides are TGCAGCGTTGAAGGACAGAAATACGAGCAGTACTTC. The chain is built from TRBV29-1 and TRBJ2-7; the D gene is possibly TRBD1 (5 bases). Trimming shortened V by 1 base and J by 4 bases, and 8 bases separated the two germline ends. This CDR3 spans 12 amino acids. Germline V gene lookup returns CDR1 SQVTM and CDR2 ANQGSEA.

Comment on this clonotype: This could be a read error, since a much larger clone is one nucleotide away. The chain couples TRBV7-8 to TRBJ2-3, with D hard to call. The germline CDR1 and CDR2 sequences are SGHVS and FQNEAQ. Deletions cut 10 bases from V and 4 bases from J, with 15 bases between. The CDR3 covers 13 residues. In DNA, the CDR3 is TGTGCCAACAACAACCCGACGTCAGATACGCAGTATTTT. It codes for CANNNPTSDTQYF.

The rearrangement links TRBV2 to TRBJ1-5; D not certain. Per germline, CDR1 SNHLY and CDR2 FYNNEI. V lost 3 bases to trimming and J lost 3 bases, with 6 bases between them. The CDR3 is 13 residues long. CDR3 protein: CASSEEHNQPQHF. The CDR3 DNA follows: TGTGCCAGCAGTGAGGAGCACAATCAGCCCCAGCATTTT. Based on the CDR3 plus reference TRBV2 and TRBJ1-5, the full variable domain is EPEVTQTPSHQVTQMGQEVILRCVPISNHLYFYWYRQILGQKVEFLVSFYNNEISEKSEIFDDQFSVERPDGSNFTLKIRSTKLEDSAMYFCASSEEHNQPQHFGDGTRLSIL.

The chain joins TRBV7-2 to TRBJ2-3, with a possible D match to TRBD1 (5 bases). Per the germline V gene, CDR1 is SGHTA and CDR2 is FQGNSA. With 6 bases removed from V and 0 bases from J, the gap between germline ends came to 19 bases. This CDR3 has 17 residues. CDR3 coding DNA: TGTGCCAGCAGTCAGTTCCAGGGAATCGGGAGCACAGATACGCAGTATTTT. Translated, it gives CASSQFQGIGSTDTQYF.

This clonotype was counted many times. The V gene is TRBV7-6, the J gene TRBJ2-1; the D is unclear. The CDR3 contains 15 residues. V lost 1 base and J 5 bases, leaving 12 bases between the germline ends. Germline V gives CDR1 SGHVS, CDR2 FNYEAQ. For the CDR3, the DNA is TGTGCCAGCAGCTTAGTTGGACCGTCAAACAATGAGCAGTTCTTC. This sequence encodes CASSLVGPSNNEQFF.

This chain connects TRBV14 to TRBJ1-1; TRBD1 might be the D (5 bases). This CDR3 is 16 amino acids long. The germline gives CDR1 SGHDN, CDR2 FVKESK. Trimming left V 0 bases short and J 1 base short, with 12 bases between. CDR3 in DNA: TGTGCCAGCAGCCAAGAGACAGTGAGAGAGAACACTGAAGCTTTCTTT. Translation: CASSQETVRENTEAFF.

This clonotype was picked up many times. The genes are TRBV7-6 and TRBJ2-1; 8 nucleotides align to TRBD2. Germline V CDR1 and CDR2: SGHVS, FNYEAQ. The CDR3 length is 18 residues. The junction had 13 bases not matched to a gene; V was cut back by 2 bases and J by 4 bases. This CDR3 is CASSLKAGAPVGYNEQFF. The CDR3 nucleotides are TGTGCCAGCAGCTTAAAAGCGGGGGCCCCGGTCGGGTACAATGAGCAGTTCTTC. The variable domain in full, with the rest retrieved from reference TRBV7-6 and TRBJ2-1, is GAGVSQSPRYKVTKRGQDVALRCDPISGHVSLYWYRQALGQGPEFLTYFNYEAQQDKSGLPNDRFSAERPEGSISTLTIQRTEQRDSAMYRCASSLKAGAPVGYNEQFFGPGTRLTVL.

CDR3 loop: CATKEGNYGYTF. In nucleotides, the CDR3 is TGTGCCACCAAGGAAGGGAACTATGGCTACACCTTC. V and J are TRBV27 and TRBJ1-2; D gene unclear. Trimming stripped 10 bases from V and 2 bases from J, with 11 bases between. Germline CDR1 and CDR2: MNHEY and SMNVEV (reference sequence). The CDR3 is 12 residues long.

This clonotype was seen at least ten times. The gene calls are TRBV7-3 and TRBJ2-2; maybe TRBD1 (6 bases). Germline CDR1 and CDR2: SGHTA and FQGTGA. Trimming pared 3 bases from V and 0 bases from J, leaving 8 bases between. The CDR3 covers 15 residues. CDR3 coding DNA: TGTGCCAGCAGCTTGGACAGCCCGAACACCGGGGAGCTGTTTTTT. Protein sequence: CASSLDSPNTGELFF.

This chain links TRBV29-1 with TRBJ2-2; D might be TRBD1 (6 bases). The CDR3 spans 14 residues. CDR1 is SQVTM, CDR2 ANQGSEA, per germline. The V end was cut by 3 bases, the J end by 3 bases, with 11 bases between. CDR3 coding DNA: TGCAGCGTTGACCAGGGGTGGGACACCGGGGAGCTGTTTTTT. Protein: CSVDQGWDTGELFF.

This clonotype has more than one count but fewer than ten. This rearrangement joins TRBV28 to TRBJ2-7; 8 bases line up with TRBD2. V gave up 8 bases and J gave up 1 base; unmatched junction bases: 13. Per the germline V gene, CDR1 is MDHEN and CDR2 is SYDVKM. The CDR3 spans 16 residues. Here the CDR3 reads CASCQASGGPSYEQYF. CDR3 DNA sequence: TGTGCCAGCTGTCAGGCGAGCGGGGGACCATCCTACGAGCAGTACTTC. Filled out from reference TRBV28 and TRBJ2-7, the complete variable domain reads DVKVTQSSRYLVKRTGEKVFLECVQDMDHENMFWYRQDPGLGLRLIYFSYDVKMKEKGDIPEGYSVSREKKERFSLILESASTNQTSMYLCASCQASGGPSYEQYFGPGTRLTVT.

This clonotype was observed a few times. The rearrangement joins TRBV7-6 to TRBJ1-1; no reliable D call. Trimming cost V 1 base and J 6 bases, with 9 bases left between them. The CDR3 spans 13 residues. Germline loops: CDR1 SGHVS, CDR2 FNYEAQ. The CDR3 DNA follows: TGTGCCAGCAGCTTAGGCCAGAAGTCTGAAGCTTTCTTT. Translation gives CASSLGQKSEAFF.

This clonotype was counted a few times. CDR3 DNA: TGCAGCGTTGAAGATCTGGCAGCTGAAGCTTTCTTT. Amino acids: CSVEDLAAEAFF. The chain has TRBV29-1 and TRBJ1-1, with D hard to call. Looked up from germline, CDR1 is SQVTM and CDR2 is ANQGSEA. Trimming took 0 bases from V and 6 from J, leaving 8 bases between them. This CDR3 is 12 amino acids long.

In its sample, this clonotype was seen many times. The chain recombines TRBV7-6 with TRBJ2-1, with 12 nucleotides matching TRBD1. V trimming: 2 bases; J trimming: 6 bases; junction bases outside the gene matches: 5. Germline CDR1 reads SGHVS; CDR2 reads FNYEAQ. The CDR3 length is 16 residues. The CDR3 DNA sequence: TGTGCCAGCAGCTTAACGGGGACAGGGGGCCCCAATGAGCAGTTCTTC. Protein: CASSLTGTGGPNEQFF.

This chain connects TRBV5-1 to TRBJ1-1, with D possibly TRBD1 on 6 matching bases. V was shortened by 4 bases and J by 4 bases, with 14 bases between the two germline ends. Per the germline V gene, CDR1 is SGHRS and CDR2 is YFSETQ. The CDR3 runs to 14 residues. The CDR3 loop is CASSPGEGGTEAFF. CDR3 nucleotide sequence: TGCGCCAGCAGCCCCGGGGAAGGGGGCACTGAAGCTTTCTTT.

Here the CDR3 reads CSAPSQTGSNYGYTF. The CDR3 nucleotides read TGCAGTGCCCCCTCCCAAACAGGGTCTAACTATGGCTACACCTTC. This sequence joins TRBV20-1 and TRBJ1-2; D possibly corresponds to TRBD1 (6 bases). The germline V gene has CDR1 DFQATT and CDR2 SNEGSKA (reference sequence). V was shortened by 6 bases and J by 0 bases, with 17 bases between the two germline ends. The CDR3 runs 15 residues.

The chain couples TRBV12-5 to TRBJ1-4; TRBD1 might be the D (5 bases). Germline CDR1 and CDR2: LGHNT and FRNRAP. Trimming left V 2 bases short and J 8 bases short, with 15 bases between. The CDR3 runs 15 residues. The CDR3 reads CASGLRDAEKEKLFF. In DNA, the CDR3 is TGTGCTAGTGGTTTGCGGGACGCCGAAAAGGAAAAACTGTTTTTT. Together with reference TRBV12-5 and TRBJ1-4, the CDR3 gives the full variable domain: DARVTQTPRHKVTEMGQEVTMRCQPILGHNTVFWYRQTMMQGLELLAYFRNRAPLDDSGMPKDRFSAEMPDATLATLKIQPSEPRDSAVYFCASGLRDAEKEKLFFGSGTQLSVL.

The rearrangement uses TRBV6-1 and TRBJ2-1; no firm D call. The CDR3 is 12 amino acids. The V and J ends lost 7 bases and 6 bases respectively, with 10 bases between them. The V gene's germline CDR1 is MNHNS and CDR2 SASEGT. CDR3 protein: CASTYTTNEQFF. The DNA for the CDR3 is TGTGCCAGCACCTATACGACCAATGAGCAGTTCTTC.

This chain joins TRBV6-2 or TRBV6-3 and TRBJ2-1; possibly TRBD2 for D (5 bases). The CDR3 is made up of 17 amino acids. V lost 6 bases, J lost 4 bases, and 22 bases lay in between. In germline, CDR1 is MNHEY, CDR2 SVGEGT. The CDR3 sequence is CASSSLAPNPFYNEQFF. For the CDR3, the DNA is TGTGCCAGCAGCAGTCTAGCCCCAAATCCCTTTTACAATGAGCAGTTCTTC.